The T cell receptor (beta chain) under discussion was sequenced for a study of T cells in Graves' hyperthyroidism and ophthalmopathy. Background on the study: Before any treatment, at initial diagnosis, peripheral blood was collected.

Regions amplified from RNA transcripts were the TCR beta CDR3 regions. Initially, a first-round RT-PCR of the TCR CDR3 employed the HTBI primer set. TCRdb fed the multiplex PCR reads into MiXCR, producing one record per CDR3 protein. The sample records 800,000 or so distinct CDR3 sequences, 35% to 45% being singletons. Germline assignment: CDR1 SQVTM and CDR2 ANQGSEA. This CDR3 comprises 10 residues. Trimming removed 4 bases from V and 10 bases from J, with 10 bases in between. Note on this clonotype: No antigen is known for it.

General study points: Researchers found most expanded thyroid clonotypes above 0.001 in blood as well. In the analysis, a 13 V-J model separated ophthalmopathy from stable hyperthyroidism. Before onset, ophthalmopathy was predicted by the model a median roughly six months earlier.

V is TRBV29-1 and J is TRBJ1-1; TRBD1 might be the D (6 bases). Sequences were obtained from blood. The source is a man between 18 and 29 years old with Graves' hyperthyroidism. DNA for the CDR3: TGCAGCGTTGGAGGGGGTGGAGCTTTCTTT. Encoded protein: CSVGGGGAFF.